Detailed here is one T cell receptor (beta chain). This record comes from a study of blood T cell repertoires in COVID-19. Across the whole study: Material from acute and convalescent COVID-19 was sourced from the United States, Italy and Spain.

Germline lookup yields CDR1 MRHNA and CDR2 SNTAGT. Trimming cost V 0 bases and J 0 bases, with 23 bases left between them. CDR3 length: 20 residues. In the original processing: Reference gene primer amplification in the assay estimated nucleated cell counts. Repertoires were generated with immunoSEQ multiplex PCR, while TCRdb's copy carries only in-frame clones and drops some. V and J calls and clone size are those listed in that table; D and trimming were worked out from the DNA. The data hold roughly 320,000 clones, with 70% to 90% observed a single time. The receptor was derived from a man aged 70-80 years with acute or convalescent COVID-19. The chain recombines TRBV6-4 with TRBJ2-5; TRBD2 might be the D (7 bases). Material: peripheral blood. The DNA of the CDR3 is TGTGCCAGCAGTGACTCGACTTCATCGCGGGGGCAGGGATACCAAGAGACCCAGTACTTC. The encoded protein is CASSDSTSSRGQGYQETQYF.